The 19 T cell receptor beta chains below all came from one sample that was sequenced in a study of T cells in narcolepsy. Only in-frame clones appear in the TCRdb table, and some are missing; sequencing was by immunoSEQ multiplex PCR. The sample comprises about 32,000 clones, 79% of which are singletons, and under 5% rests with the top ten. The source material was memory (CD45RA-) CD4+ T cells from blood. All receptors derive from a human donor in good health.

The chain couples TRBV27 to TRBJ2-3; a weak D match, TRBD1 (6 bases). Germline loops: CDR1 MNHEY, CDR2 SMNVEV (reference sequence). The CDR3 sequence is 13 residues long. V shed 6 bases and J shed 4 bases, with 11 bases lying between them. The CDR3 nucleotides read TGTGCCAGCAGCCGGCAGGGGCCAGATACGCAGTATTTT. As protein: CASSRQGPDTQYF.

This chain uses TRBV7-3 with TRBJ2-1; tentative D call: TRBD1 (7 bases). V dropped 5 bases and J dropped 8 bases, with 16 bases sitting between them. CDR3 length equals 14 residues. Germline-derived CDR1 and CDR2 are SGHTA and FQGTGA. The CDR3 region has the DNA TGTGCCAGCAGCCGCGGGGACAGCCAACATGAGCAGTTCTTC. This encodes CASSRGDSQHEQFF.

This clone was detected a few times. The chain uses TRBV30 and TRBJ1-3, with a possible D match to TRBD1 (5 bases). V was trimmed by 3 bases and J by 1 base, leaving 13 bases between them. From germline, CDR1 is GTSNPN and CDR2 SVGIG (reference sequence). This CDR3 contains 15 residues. The CDR3 protein is CAWSIGTPSGNTIYF. The DNA for the CDR3 is TGTGCCTGGAGCATCGGGACGCCATCTGGAAACACCATATATTTT.

The chain uses TRBV4-1 and TRBJ2-4; D is undetermined. Trimming shortened V by 1 base and J by 7 bases, and 8 bases separated the two germline ends. The CDR3 runs 13 residues. Germline V gene data show CDR1 as MGHRA and CDR2 as YSYEKL. The CDR3 bases are TGCGCCAGCAGCCAAGGAGGTGATAACATTCAGTACTTC. This gives the protein CASSQGGDNIQYF.

The chain combines TRBV18 with TRBJ2-7; 7 bases match TRBD1. This CDR3 has 15 amino acids. Germline trimming cut 3 bases from V and 2 bases from J; bases unmatched to any gene: 7. Germline loops: CDR1 KGHSH, CDR2 LQKENI. The CDR3 is CASSPPGRGTYEQYF. The CDR3 bases are TGTGCCAGCTCACCGCCGGGCAGGGGGACCTACGAGCAGTACTTC.

The V call is TRBV12-5, the J call TRBJ2-2; D is ambiguous. Germline V gene sequence: CDR1 LGHNT, CDR2 FRNRAP. The CDR3 consists of 15 residues. V shed 1 base and J shed 0 bases, with 6 bases lying between them. The CDR3 sequence: CASGLGHANTGELFF. The CDR3 bases are TGTGCTAGTGGTTTGGGACACGCGAACACCGGGGAGCTGTTTTTT. Variable domain in full (rest from reference TRBV12-5 and TRBJ2-2): DARVTQTPRHKVTEMGQEVTMRCQPILGHNTVFWYRQTMMQGLELLAYFRNRAPLDDSGMPKDRFSAEMPDATLATLKIQPSEPRDSAVYFCASGLGHANTGELFFGEGSRLTVL.

The chain combines TRBV19 with TRBJ1-3; 8 positions match TRBD1. The length of the CDR3 is 15 residues. CDR1 is LNHDA, CDR2 SQIVND, per germline (reference sequence). Trimming took 10 bases from V and 7 from J; bases not matched to a gene: 15. As DNA, the CDR3 is TGTGCCACCTCCTCCTCACAGGGGGTTAGGAACACCATATATTTT. It specifies CATSSSQGVRNTIYF.

This clone was seen once. The V gene is TRBV10-3, the J gene TRBJ1-2, with a weak D call TRBD1 (5 bases). The V end was cut by 6 bases, the J end by 3 bases, with 20 bases between. This CDR3 is built from 16 residues. Germline V gene sequence: CDR1 ENHRY, CDR2 SYGVKD. The CDR3 sequence is CAIRGGQGSQDYGYTF. DNA of the CDR3: TGTGCCATCAGGGGGGGTCAGGGCTCCCAGGACTATGGCTACACCTTC.

DNA for the CDR3: TGTGCTGTATCTCCGAGTGCCGGCGGTCAGCCCCAGCATTTT. Encoded protein: CAVSPSAGGQPQHF. The rearrangement links TRBV6-1 to TRBJ1-5, with D unresolved. Germline V lookup: CDR1 MNHNS, CDR2 SASEGT. CDR3 length: 14 residues.

The gene calls are TRBV5-1 and TRBJ2-4, with TRBD2 matching over 7 bases. Germline CDR1 is SGHRS and CDR2 is YFSETQ. The CDR3 is 12 amino acids. Losses at the gene ends were 7 bases for V and 7 bases for J; bases not matched to a gene: 5. CDR3 DNA sequence: TGCGCCAGCCGGGAGGAGGGGAACATTCAGTACTTC. Translating it yields CASREEGNIQYF. The full variable domain, in which reference TRBV5-1 and TRBJ2-4 provide the parts outside the CDR3, is KAGVTQTPRYLIKTRGQQVTLSCSPISGHRSVSWYQQTPGQGLQFLFEYFSETQRNKGNFPGRFSGRQFSNSRSEMNVSTLELGDSALYLCASREEGNIQYFGAGTRLSVL.

The chain combines TRBV9 with TRBJ2-7; 7 bases are a match to TRBD1. Germline values: CDR1 SGDLS, CDR2 YYNGEE. The V gene end was trimmed by 0 bases and the J gene end by 0 bases; junction bases not matched to a gene: 6. The CDR3 totals 16 residues. This CDR3 reads CASSVGYGDSSYEQYF. DNA for the CDR3: TGTGCCAGCAGCGTAGGTTATGGGGACAGCTCCTACGAGCAGTACTTC.

This clone has just one count. The chain couples TRBV27 to TRBJ2-1; D gene uncertain. This CDR3 is built from 13 residues. Germline CDR1 is MNHEY and CDR2 is SMNVEV (reference sequence). Trimming took 0 bases from V and 9 from J, leaving 9 bases between them. The CDR3 sequence: CASSLSRLSEQFF. CDR3 in DNA: TGTGCCAGCAGTTTATCCCGGCTTAGTGAGCAGTTCTTC.

The J gene is TRBJ2-3, the V gene TRBV27; no clear D. There are 12 residues in the CDR3. In germline, CDR1 is MNHEY, CDR2 SMNVEV (reference sequence). Deletions cut 3 bases from V and 6 bases from J, with 7 bases between. CDR3 residues: CASSLGRDTQYF. The CDR3 DNA follows: TGTGCCAGCAGTTTGGGTAGGGATACGCAGTATTTT.

The V and J genes are TRBV19 and TRBJ2-5, with D perhaps TRBD2 (5 bases). This CDR3 has 14 amino acids. The germline V and J ends were trimmed by 3 bases and 4 bases, with 12 bases remaining between them. Looked up from germline, CDR1 is LNHDA and CDR2 is SQIVND (reference sequence). Here the CDR3 DNA reads TGTGCCAGTAGTATCTCTAGCATCGGAGAGACCCAGTACTTC. Protein sequence: CASSISSIGETQYF.

In this sample, this clone turned up a few times. The rearrangement joins TRBV9 to TRBJ2-3; 7 bases line up with TRBD2. The germline CDR1 and CDR2 sequences are SGDLS and YYNGEE. The length of the CDR3 is 16 residues. V was clipped by 4 bases and J by 2 bases; unmatched bases: 10. The DNA of the CDR3 is TGTGCCAGCAGCTCTCAGACTAGCCTAAACACAGATACGCAGTATTTT. Its protein is CASSSQTSLNTDTQYF.

For this clone: Other nucleotide sequences in the sample specify the same CDR3. The chain joins TRBV7-8 to TRBJ2-7, with 7 bases matching TRBD2. In germline, CDR1 is SGHVS, CDR2 FQNEAQ. The junction had 8 bases not matched to a gene; V was cut back by 3 bases and J by 3 bases. This CDR3 region has 15 residues. CDR3 in amino acids: CASSLALAEYYEQYF. CDR3 nucleotides: TGTGCCAGCAGCTTGGCTCTAGCGGAGTACTACGAGCAGTACTTC.

In its sample, this clone was seen a few times. V and J are TRBV28 and TRBJ1-5; 11 bases line up with TRBD1. Germline V gene sequence: CDR1 MDHEN, CDR2 SYDVKM. Trimming removed 5 bases from V and 5 bases from J; junction bases left unmatched: 11. The CDR3 spans 17 residues. This CDR3 reads CASSPWGQGVVDQPQHF. The CDR3 nucleotides are TGTGCCAGCAGTCCCTGGGGACAGGGGGTAGTCGATCAGCCCCAGCATTTT. The full variable domain, with the rest looked up from reference TRBV28 and TRBJ1-5, is DVKVTQSSRYLVKRTGEKVFLECVQDMDHENMFWYRQDPGLGLRLIYFSYDVKMKEKGDIPEGYSVSREKKERFSLILESASTNQTSMYLCASSPWGQGVVDQPQHFGDGTRLSIL.

V gene TRBV30 combines with J gene TRBJ1-6; the D is unclear. CDR3 length equals 15 residues. V dropped 2 bases and J dropped 1 base, with 9 bases sitting between them. The germline gives CDR1 GTSNPN, CDR2 SVGIG (reference sequence). The CDR3 here is CAWSPTGSYNSPLHF. CDR3 DNA sequence: TGTGCCTGGAGTCCAACGGGGTCCTATAATTCACCCCTCCACTTT.

The CDR3 protein is CASSMGTGTDTQYF. In DNA, the CDR3 is TGTGCCAGTAGTATGGGGACAGGCACAGATACGCAGTATTTT. V gene TRBV19 combines with J gene TRBJ2-3, with TRBD1 matching over 7 bases. V shed 3 bases and J 1 base; nucleotides not matched to a gene: 1. The CDR3 is 14 residues long. The germline V gene encodes CDR1 LNHDA and CDR2 SQIVND (reference sequence). The whole variable domain, filled in from reference TRBV19 and TRBJ2-3, reads DGGITQSPKYLFRKEGQNVTLSCEQNLNHDAMYWYRQDPGQGLRLIYYSQIVNDFQKGDIAEGYSVSREKKESFPLTVTSAQKNPTAFYLCASSMGTGTDTQYFGPGTRLTVL.